The sequence of this T cell receptor beta chain was determined in a study of cytomegalovirus exposure and HLA in healthy donors. The PCR used 60 Vbeta and 13 Jbeta primers. Sequencing used immunoSEQ multiplex PCR; TCRdb keeps in-frame clones, though not all of them. The sample comprises around 130,000 clones, under 90% of which are singletons, and approximately 4% rests with the top ten. Input material: PBMCs. The receptor's source is a middle-aged woman in good health and CMV-seronegative.

The CDR3 region has the DNA TGTGCCAGCAGCCGACTAGCGGGATCAAAAGATACGCAGTATTTT. Translating it yields CASSRLAGSKDTQYF. The V call is TRBV28, the J call TRBJ2-3; 11 bases are shared with TRBD2. Germline V CDR1 and CDR2: MDHEN, SYDVKM. The CDR3 length is 15 residues. J lost 5 bases, V lost 6 bases, and 7 bases had no gene match.